This TCR beta chain emerged from a study of T cell responses to AZD1222 COVID-19 vaccine. Overall study results and limits: It was only 6 or 7 AZD1222 recipients who were seropositive at baseline.

For this clone: Its antigen is undetermined.

Here immunoSEQ multiplex PCR was the method, and the copy in TCRdb shows in-frame clones only, minus some. Of around 140,000 clones in the sample, about nine tenths are singletons; the top ten hold 6.9%. Losses at the gene ends were 5 bases for V and 0 bases for J; bases not matched to a gene: 7. CDR1 is LNHDA and CDR2 is SQIVND in the germline V gene (reference sequence). This CDR3 is built from 15 residues. Sequenced material: peripheral blood, taken on day 0 of AZD1222 vaccination. The origin of this receptor is an adult in good health. The chain combines TRBV19 with TRBJ2-7; TRBD1 agrees at 7 bases. CDR3 protein: CASSPGDSRSYEQYF. In DNA form, the CDR3 reads TGTGCCAGTAGTCCCGGGGACAGCCGCTCCTACGAGCAGTACTTC.